A single count supports the clone carrying this T cell receptor (beta chain). Original handling: Estimation of nucleated cell counts relied on the amplification of reference gene primers. Profiled with immunoSEQ multiplex PCR; TCRdb holds only in-frame clones, not every one. From that table come the V and J calls and clone size; the DNA was used to work out D and trimming. The sample records a few hundred thousand clones, around 88% being singletons. Followed longitudinally, the Seattle patients had been enrolled during active infection. The CDR3 spans 15 residues. Germline V gene sequence: CDR1 SGHVS, CDR2 FQNEAQ. The V end lost 3 bases, the J end lost 7 bases, and 15 bases lay between the germline ends. These data come from a study of blood T cell repertoires in COVID-19. About the research overall: Both acute and convalescent COVID-19 samples were obtained from the United States, Italy and Spain. PBMCs, B-cell-depleted T cells, or T cells were the source of the cDNA or gDNA that made up the material.

Input material: peripheral blood. The sequence was collected from a woman in her 30s with COVID-19, enrolled during active disease. J is TRBJ1-4 and V is TRBV7-8; possible D gene TRBD1, 5 bases. Here the CDR3 reads CASSFRVPLGEKLFF. The DNA for the CDR3 is TGTGCCAGCAGCTTCAGGGTCCCCTTAGGTGAAAAACTGTTTTTT.